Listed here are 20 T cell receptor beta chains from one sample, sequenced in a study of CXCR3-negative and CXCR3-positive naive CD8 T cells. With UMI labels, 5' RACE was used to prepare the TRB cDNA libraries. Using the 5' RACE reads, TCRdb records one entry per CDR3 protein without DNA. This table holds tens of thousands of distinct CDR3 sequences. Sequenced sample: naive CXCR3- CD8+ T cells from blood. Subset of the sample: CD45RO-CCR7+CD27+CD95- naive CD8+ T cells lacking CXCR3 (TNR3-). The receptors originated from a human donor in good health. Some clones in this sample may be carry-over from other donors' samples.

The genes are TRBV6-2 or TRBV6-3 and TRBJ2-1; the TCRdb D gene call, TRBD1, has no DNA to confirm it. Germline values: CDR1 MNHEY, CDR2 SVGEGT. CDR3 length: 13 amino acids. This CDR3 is CASSLGAVNEQFF.

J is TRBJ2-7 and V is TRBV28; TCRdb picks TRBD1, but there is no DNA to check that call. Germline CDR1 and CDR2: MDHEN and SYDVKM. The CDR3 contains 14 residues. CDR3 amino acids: CASSLEGITYEQCF. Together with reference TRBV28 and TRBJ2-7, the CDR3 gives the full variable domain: DVKVTQSSRYLVKRTGEKVFLECVQDMDHENMFWYRQDPGLGLRLIYFSYDVKMKEKGDIPEGYSVSREKKERFSLILESASTNQTSMYLCASSLEGITYEQCFGPGTRLTVT.

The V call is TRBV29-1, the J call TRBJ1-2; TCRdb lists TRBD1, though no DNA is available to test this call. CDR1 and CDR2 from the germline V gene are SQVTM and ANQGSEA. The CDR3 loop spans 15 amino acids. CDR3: CSVAFYSGTGDGYTF. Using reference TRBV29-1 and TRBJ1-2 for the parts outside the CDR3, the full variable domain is SAVISQKPSRDICQRGTSLTIQCQVDSQVTMMFWYRQQPGQSLTLIATANQGSEATYESGFVIDKFPISRPNLTFSTLTVSNMSPEDSSIYLCSVAFYSGTGDGYTFGSGTRLTVV.

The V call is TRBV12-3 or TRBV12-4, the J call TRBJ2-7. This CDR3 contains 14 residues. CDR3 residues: CASRLAGDPYEQYF.

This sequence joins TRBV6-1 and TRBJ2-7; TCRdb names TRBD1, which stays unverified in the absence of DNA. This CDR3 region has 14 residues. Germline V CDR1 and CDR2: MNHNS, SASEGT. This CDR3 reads CASRLRDRTYEQYF.

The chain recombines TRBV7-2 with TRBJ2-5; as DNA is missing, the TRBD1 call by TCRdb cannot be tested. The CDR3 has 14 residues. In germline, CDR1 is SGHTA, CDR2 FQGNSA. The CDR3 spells CASSLRGARETQYF.

CDR3 region: CASSLLGQGVEQFF. The V gene is TRBV28, the J gene TRBJ2-1; TCRdb's assignment of TRBD1 cannot be checked, as there is no DNA. Germline V gene lookup returns CDR1 MDHEN and CDR2 SYDVKM. CDR3 length: 14 residues.

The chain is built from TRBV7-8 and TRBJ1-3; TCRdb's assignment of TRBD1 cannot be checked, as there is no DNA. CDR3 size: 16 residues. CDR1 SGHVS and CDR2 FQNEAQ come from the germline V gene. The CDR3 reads CASSFRRVGPLHTIYF.

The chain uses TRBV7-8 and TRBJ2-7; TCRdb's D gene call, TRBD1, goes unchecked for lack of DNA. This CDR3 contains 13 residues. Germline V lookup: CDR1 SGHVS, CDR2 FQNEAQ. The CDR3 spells CASSLAGHYEQYF. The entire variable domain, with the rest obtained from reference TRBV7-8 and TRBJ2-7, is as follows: GAGVSQSPRYKVAKRGQDVALRCDPISGHVSLFWYQQALGQGPEFLTYFQNEAQLDKSGLPSDRFFAERPEGSVSTLKIQRTQQEDSAVYLCASSLAGHYEQYFGPGTRLTVT.

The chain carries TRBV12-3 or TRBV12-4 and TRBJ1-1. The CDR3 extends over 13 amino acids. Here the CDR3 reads CASSLNRNTEAFF.

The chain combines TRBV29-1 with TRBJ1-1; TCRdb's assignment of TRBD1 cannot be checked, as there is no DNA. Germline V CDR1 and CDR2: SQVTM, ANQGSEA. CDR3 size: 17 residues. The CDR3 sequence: CSVEPGQGSRVNTEAFF.

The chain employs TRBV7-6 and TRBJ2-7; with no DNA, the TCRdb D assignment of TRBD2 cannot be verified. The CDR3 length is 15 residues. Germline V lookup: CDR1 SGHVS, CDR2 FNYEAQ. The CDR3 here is CASSLSLAGVEEQYF. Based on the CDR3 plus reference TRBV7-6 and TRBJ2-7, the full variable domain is GAGVSQSPRYKVTKRGQDVALRCDPISGHVSLYWYRQALGQGPEFLTYFNYEAQQDKSGLPNDRFSAERPEGSISTLTIQRTEQRDSAMYRCASSLSLAGVEEQYFGPGTRLTVT.

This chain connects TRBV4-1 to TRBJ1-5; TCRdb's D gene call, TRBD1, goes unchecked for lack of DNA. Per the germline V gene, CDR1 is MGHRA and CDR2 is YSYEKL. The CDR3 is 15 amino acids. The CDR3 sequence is CASSRGRGQDQPQHF.

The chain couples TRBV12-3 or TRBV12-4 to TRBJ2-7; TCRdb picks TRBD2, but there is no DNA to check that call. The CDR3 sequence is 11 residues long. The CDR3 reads CASSEGYEQYF.

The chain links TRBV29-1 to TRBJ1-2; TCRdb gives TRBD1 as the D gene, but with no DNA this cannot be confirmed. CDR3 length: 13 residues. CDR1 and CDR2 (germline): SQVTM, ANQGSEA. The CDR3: CSAPTGGNYGYTF.

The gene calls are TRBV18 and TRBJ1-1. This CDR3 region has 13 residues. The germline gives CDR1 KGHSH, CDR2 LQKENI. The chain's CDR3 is CASLLAAATEAFF. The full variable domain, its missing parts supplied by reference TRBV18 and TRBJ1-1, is NAGVMQNPRHLVRRRGQEARLRCSPMKGHSHVYWYRQLPEEGLKFMVYLQKENIIDESGMPKERFSAEFPKEGPSILRIQQVVRGDSAAYFCASLLAAATEAFFGQGTRLTVV.

CDR3 loop: CASTDGSTDTQYF. The rearrangement links TRBV11-3 to TRBJ2-3. The CDR3 length is 13 residues. Germline assignment: CDR1 SGHNT and CDR2 YENEEA. The whole variable domain, filled in from reference TRBV11-3 and TRBJ2-3, reads EAGVVQSPRYKIIEKKQPVAFWCNPISGHNTLYWYLQNLGQGPELLIRYENEEAVDDSQLPKDRFSAERLKGVDSTLKIQPAELGDSAVYLCASTDGSTDTQYFGPGTRLTVL.

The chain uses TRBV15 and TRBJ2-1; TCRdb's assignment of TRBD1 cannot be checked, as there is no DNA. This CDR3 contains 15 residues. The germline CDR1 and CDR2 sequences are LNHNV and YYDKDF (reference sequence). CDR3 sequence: CATSSGGSSYNEQFF.

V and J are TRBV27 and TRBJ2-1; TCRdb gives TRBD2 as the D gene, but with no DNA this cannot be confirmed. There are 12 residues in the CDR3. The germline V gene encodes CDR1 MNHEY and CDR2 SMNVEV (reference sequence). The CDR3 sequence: CASSFTEGLQFF.

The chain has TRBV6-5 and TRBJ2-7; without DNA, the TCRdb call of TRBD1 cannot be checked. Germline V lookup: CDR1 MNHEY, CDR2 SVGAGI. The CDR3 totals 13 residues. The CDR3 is CASSLTGVDEQYF.